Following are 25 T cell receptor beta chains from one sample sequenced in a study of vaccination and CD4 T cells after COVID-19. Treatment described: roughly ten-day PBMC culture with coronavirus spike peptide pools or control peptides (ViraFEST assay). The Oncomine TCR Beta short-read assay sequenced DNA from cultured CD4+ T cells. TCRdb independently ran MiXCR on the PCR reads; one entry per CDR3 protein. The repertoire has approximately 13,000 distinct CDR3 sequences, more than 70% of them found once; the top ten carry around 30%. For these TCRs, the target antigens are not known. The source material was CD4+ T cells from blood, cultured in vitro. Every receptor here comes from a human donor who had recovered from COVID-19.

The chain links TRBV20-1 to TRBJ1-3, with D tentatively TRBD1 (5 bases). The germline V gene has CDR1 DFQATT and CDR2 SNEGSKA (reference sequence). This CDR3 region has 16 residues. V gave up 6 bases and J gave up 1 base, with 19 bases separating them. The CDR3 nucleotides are TGCAGTGCCATAGGGACTCGGAGATCGTCTGGAAACACCATATATTTT. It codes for CSAIGTRRSSGNTIYF.

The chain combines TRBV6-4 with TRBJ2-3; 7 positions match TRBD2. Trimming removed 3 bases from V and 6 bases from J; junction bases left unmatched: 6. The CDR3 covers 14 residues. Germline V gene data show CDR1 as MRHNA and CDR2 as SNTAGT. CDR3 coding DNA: TGTGCCAGCAGTGAAGGTAGCGGGTCGGATACGCAGTATTTT. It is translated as CASSEGSGSDTQYF.

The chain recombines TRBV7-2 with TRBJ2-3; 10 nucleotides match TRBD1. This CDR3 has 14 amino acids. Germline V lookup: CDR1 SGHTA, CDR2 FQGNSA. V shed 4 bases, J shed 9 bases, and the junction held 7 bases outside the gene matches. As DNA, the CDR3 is TGTGCCAGCAGCTCGGGACAGGGGAAGTCGACGCAGTATTTT. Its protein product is CASSSGQGKSTQYF.

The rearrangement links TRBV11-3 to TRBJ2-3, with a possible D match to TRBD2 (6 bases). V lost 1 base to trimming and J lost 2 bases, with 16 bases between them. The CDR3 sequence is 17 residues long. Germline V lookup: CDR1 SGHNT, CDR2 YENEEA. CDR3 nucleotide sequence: TGTGCCAGCAGCTTAGGGTATTGGCGGGGAGACACAGATACGCAGTATTTT. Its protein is CASSLGYWRGDTDTQYF.

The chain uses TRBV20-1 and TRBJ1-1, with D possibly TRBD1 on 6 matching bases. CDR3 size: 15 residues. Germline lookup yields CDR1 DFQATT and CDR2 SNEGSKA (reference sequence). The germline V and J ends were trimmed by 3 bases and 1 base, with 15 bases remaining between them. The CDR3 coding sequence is TGCAGTGCTAGGGGCGCCGGGACAAGGAACACTGAAGCTTTCTTT. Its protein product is CSARGAGTRNTEAFF.

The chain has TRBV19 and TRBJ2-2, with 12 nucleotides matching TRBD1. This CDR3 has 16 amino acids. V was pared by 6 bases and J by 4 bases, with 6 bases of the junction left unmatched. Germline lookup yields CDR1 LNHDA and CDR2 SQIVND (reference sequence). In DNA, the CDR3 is TGTGCCAGTAGGCCCGGGACAGGGGGCCCCACCGGGGAGCTGTTTTTT. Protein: CASRPGTGGPTGELFF.

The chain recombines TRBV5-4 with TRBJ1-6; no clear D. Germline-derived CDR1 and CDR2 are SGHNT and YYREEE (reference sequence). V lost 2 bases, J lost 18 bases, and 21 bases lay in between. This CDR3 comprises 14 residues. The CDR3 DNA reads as TGTGCCAGCAGCTTTTCCGACGGAGCACCCAGTCCCCACTTT. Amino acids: CASSFSDGAPSPHF. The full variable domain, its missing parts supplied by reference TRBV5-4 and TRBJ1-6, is ETGVTQSPTHLIKTRGQQVTLRCSSQSGHNTVSWYQQALGQGPQFIFQYYREEENGRGNFPPRFSGLQFPNYSSELNVNALELDDSALYLCASSFSDGAPSPHFGNGTRLTVT.

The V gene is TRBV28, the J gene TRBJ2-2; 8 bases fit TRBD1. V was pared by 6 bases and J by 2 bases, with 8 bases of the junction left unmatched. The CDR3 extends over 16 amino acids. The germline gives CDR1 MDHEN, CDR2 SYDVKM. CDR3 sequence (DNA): TGTGCCAGCAGGGCTGACAGGGGACCTAACACCGGGGAGCTGTTTTTT. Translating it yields CASRADRGPNTGELFF.

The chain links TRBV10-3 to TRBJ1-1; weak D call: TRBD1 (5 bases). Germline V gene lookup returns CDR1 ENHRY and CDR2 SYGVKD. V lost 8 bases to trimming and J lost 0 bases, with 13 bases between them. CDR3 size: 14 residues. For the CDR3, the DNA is TGTGCCATCTCCCCCGGGACGGTGAACACTGAAGCTTTCTTT. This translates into CAISPGTVNTEAFF.

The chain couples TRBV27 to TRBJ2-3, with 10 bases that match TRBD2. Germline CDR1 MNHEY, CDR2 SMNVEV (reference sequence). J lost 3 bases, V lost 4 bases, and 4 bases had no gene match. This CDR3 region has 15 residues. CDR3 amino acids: CASSSPSGRTDTQYF. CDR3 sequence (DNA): TGTGCCAGCAGTTCCCCTAGCGGGAGAACAGATACGCAGTATTTT.

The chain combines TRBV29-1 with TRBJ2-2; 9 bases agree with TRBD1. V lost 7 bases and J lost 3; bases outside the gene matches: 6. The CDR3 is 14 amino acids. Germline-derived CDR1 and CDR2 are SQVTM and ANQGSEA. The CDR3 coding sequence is TGCAGCGCCAGGGACAGGGCCTACACCGGGGAGCTGTTTTTT. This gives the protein CSARDRAYTGELFF.

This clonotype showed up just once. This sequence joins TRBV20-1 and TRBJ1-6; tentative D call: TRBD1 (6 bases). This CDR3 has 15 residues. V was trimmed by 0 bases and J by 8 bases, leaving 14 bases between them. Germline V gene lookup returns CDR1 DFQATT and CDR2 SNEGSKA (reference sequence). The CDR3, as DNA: TGCAGTGCTAGAGATGGTCGCAGGGGAGATTCACCCCTCCACTTT. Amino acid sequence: CSARDGRRGDSPLHF.

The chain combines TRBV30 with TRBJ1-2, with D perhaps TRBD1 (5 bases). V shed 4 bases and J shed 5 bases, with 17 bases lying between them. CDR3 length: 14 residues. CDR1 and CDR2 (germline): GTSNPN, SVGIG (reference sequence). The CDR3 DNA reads TGTGCCTGGACCCTGAGGCAGGGAAGGTATGGCTACACCTTC. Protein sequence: CAWTLRQGRYGYTF.

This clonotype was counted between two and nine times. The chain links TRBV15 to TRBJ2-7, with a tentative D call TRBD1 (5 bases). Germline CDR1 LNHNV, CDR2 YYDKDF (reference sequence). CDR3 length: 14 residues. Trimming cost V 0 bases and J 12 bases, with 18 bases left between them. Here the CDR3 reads CATSRDSRDSSTYF. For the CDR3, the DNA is TGTGCCACCAGCAGAGATTCCAGAGACAGTTCAACGTACTTC.

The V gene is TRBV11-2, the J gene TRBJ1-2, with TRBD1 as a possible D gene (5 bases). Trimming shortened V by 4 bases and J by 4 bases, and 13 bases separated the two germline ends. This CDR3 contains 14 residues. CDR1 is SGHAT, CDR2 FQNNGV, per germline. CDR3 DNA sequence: TGTGCCAGCAGCTCGATAAGGGGAGCCTATGGCTACACCTTC. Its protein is CASSSIRGAYGYTF.

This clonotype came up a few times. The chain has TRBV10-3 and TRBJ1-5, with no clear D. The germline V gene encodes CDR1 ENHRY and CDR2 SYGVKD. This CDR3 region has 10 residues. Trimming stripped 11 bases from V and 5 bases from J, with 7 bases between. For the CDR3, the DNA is TGTGCCGCCGGGGATCAGCCCCAGCATTTT. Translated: CAAGDQPQHF.

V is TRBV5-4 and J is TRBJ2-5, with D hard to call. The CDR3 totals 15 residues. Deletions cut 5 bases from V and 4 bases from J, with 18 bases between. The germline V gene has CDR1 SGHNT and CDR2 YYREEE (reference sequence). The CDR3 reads CASRATSVGRETQYF. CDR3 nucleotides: TGTGCCAGCAGAGCCACGTCGGTTGGCCGAGAGACCCAGTACTTC.

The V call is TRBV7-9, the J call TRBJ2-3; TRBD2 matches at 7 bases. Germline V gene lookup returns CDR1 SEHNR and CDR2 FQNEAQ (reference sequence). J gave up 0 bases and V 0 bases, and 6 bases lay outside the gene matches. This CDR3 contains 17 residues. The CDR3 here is CASSLASLAESTDTQYF. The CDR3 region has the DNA TGTGCCAGCAGCTTAGCGTCCCTAGCGGAAAGCACAGATACGCAGTATTTT.

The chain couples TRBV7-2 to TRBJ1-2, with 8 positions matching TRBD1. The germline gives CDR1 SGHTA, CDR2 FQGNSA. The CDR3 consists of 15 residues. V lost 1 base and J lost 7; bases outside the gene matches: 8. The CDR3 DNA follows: TGTGCCAGCAGCTTAGAACAGGGGGGCCGAGGTGGCTACACCTTC. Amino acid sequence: CASSLEQGGRGGYTF.

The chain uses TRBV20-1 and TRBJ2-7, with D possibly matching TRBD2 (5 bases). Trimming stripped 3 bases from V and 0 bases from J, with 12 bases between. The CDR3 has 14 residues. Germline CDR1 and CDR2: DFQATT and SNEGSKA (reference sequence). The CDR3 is CSASGGPSSYEQYF. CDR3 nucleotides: TGCAGTGCTAGTGGCGGGCCTAGCTCCTACGAGCAGTACTTC.

The CDR3 nucleotides read TGTGCCAGCAGTTCAAGGACTTATAATCAGCCCCAGCATTTT. Protein sequence: CASSSRTYNQPQHF. The V call is TRBV12-3 or TRBV12-4, the J call TRBJ1-5; D not resolved. The CDR3 extends over 14 amino acids. V lost 4 bases and J lost 4, with 11 bases in between.

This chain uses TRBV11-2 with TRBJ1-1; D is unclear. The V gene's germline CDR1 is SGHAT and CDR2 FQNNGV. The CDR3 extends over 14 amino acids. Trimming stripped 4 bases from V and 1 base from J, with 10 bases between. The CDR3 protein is CASSSPEGNTEAFF. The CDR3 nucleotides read TGTGCCAGCAGCTCTCCAGAGGGGAACACTGAAGCTTTCTTT.

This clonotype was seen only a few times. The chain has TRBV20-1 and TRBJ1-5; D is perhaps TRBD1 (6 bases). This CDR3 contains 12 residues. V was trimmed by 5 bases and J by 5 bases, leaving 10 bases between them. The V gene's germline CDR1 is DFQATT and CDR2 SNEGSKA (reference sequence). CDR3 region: CSALRGDQPQHF. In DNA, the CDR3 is TGCAGTGCTTTAAGGGGGGATCAGCCCCAGCATTTT.

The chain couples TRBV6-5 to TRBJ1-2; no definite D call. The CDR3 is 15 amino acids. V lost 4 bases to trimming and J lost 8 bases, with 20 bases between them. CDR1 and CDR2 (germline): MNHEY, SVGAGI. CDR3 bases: TGTGCCAGCAGTTCTGGTGGAGGCGGAGTTGGGGGCTACACCTTC. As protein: CASSSGGGGVGGYTF.

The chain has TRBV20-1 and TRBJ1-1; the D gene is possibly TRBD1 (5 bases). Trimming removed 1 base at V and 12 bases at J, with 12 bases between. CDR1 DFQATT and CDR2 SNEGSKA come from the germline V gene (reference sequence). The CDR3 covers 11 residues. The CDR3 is CSARVGGTTFF. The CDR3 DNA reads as TGCAGTGCTAGAGTGGGAGGGACGACTTTCTTT.